This T cell receptor (beta chain) was identified during a study of vaccination and CD4 T cells after COVID-19. The CDR3 is 17 residues long. Trimming stripped 8 bases from V and 3 bases from J, with 23 bases between. Germline lookup yields CDR1 MNHEY and CDR2 SMNVEV (reference sequence). TCRdb itself ran the PCR reads through MiXCR, one entry per CDR3 protein. Of approximately 19,000 distinct CDR3 sequences listed, 60% are singletons. This clonotype was observed a handful of times. The TCR was taken from a human donor who had recovered from COVID-19. The chain uses TRBV27 and TRBJ1-5; D remains ambiguous. Sample: CD4+ T cells from blood, taken after SARS-CoV-2 vaccination. Here the CDR3 DNA reads TGTGCCAGCCGTAGACGTACTACCAACCTGGACAATCAGCCCCAGCATTTT. This sequence encodes CASRRRTTNLDNQPQHF.